One and the same sample provided the 18 T cell receptor beta chains below, sequenced in a study of blood T cells in healthy people across ages. Using a J-beta primer mix together with a sample-barcoded 5' primer, a second PCR was run for roughly 6 to 11 cycles. TCRdb itself ran the 5' RACE reads through MiXCR, one entry per CDR3 protein. This sample has 630,000 or so distinct CDR3 sequences, with about 30% found just once. Sequencing was performed on blood. These receptors originate from a woman at least 80 years old in good health.

V is TRBV6-2 or TRBV6-3 and J is TRBJ1-1; D might be TRBD1 (5 bases). The CDR3 is made up of 14 amino acids. V was shortened by 6 bases and J by 0 bases, with 11 bases between the two germline ends. The V gene's germline CDR1 is MNHEY and CDR2 SVGEGT. The DNA for the CDR3 is TGTGCCAGCAGGGATTTACAGGTGAACACTGAAGCTTTCTTT. This encodes CASRDLQVNTEAFF.

This clonotype came up many times. V usage is TRBV12-3 or TRBV12-4 and J usage is TRBJ1-1; D gene uncertain. Trimming removed 2 bases from V and 4 bases from J, with 20 bases in between. CDR3 size: 17 residues. CDR3 amino acids: CASSLSGERLSGTEAFF. The CDR3 nucleotides are TGTGCCAGCAGTTTAAGCGGAGAAAGGTTATCGGGCACTGAAGCTTTCTTT.

Of note for this clonotype: A read error may be the cause here, since a much bigger clone is one base away. The V call is TRBV6-5, the J call TRBJ1-1; perhaps TRBD1 as D (5 bases). This CDR3 is 16 amino acids long. The germline CDR1 and CDR2 sequences are MNHEY and SVGAGI. V was cut by 4 bases and J by 1 base, with 16 bases left in between. The CDR3 DNA reads as TGTGCCAGCAGTTCTCCCGGGAGGGGAGGGAACACTGAAGCTTTCTTT. This sequence encodes CASSSPGRGGNTEAFF.

This clonotype showed up just a few times. J is TRBJ1-1 and V is TRBV25-1; 8 positions agree with TRBD1. Trimming removed 4 bases from V and 1 base from J; junction bases left unmatched: 5. The length of the CDR3 is 15 residues. Germline assignment: CDR1 MGHDK and CDR2 SYGVNS. The CDR3 here is CASSAFRGQNTEAFF. CDR3 coding DNA: TGTGCCAGCAGTGCGTTCAGGGGGCAGAACACTGAAGCTTTCTTT. Based on the CDR3 plus reference TRBV25-1 and TRBJ1-1, the full variable domain is EADIYQTPRYLVIGTGKKITLECSQTMGHDKMYWYQQDPGMELHLIHYSYGVNSTEKGDLSSESTVSRIRTEHFPLTLESARPSHTSQYLCASSAFRGQNTEAFFGQGTRLTVV.

V and J are TRBV18 and TRBJ2-1; a weak D match, TRBD2 (6 bases). The germline gives CDR1 KGHSH, CDR2 LQKENI. V lost 6 bases to trimming and J lost 9 bases, with 12 bases between them. The CDR3 sequence is 12 residues long. CDR3 sequence (DNA): TGTGCCAGCTCTCGGGACGGGGGTGAGCAGTTCTTC. Amino acid sequence: CASSRDGGEQFF.

The rearrangement uses TRBV20-1 and TRBJ2-3; D is undetermined. Germline loops: CDR1 DFQATT, CDR2 SNEGSKA (reference sequence). Trimming cost V 3 bases and J 2 bases, with 12 bases left between them. CDR3 length: 14 amino acids. CDR3 loop: CSARGLGATDTQYF. In DNA, the CDR3 is TGCAGTGCTAGGGGATTAGGTGCCACAGATACGCAGTATTTT.

This clonotype occurred many times. The chain carries TRBV5-6 and TRBJ1-1; possible D gene TRBD1, 6 bases. The CDR3 extends over 13 amino acids. Looked up from germline, CDR1 is SGHDT and CDR2 is YYEEEE. V gave up 3 bases and J gave up 1 base, with 7 bases separating them. In nucleotides, the CDR3 is TGTGCCAGCAGCTGGGGACAGAACACTGAAGCTTTCTTT. This encodes CASSWGQNTEAFF.

This clonotype was picked up many times. The chain joins TRBV29-1 to TRBJ2-3, with a weak D call TRBD1 (5 bases). In germline, CDR1 is SQVTM, CDR2 ANQGSEA. CDR3 length: 13 residues. V gave up 7 bases and J gave up 6 bases, with 17 bases separating them. The CDR3 DNA follows: TGCAGCGCAGATAGGGGCGAGGTGGATACGCAGTATTTT. It yields the protein CSADRGEVDTQYF.

This clonotype showed up just a few times. This chain joins TRBV6-5 and TRBJ1-4, with 9 bases that match TRBD1. Germline CDR1 is MNHEY and CDR2 is SVGAGI. The V gene end was trimmed by 4 bases and the J gene end by 5 bases; junction bases not matched to a gene: 5. This CDR3 is built from 15 residues. The CDR3, as DNA: TGTGCCAGCAGTTTCGTGGGACAGGGAAATGAAAAACTGTTTTTT. It specifies CASSFVGQGNEKLFF.

The chain couples TRBV6-4 to TRBJ2-1; TRBD2 matches 7 bases. The V gene end was trimmed by 0 bases and the J gene end by 3 bases; junction bases not matched to a gene: 2. Looked up from germline, CDR1 is MRHNA and CDR2 is SNTAGT. The CDR3 totals 15 residues. DNA for the CDR3: TGTGCCAGCAGTGACTCGACGGGGGGCTACAATGAGCAGTTCTTC. This translates into CASSDSTGGYNEQFF.

The rearrangement joins TRBV20-1 to TRBJ2-2, with TRBD2 identical over 9 bases. The CDR3 has 15 residues. Germline CDR1 reads DFQATT; CDR2 reads SNEGSKA (reference sequence). V was clipped by 3 bases and J by 6 bases; unmatched bases: 8. The CDR3 loop reads CSARELAGISGELFF. Here the CDR3 DNA reads TGCAGTGCTAGGGAGCTAGCGGGGATTTCCGGGGAGCTGTTTTTT.

This clonotype has at least ten counts. The CDR3 reads CASRTNQETQYF. In nucleotides, the CDR3 is TGTGCCAGCCGGACTAACCAAGAGACCCAGTACTTC. V gene TRBV12-3 or TRBV12-4 combines with J gene TRBJ2-5; D perhaps matches TRBD2 (6 bases). Trimming removed 8 bases from V and 0 bases from J, with 7 bases in between. The CDR3 length is 12 residues.

Ten or more counts support this clonotype. CDR3 region: CASNHGANTGELFF. For the CDR3, the DNA is TGTGCCAGCAACCATGGGGCGAACACCGGGGAGCTGTTTTTT. This chain joins TRBV7-2 and TRBJ2-2; D is unresolved. The CDR3 totals 14 residues. Looked up from germline, CDR1 is SGHTA and CDR2 is FQGNSA. V dropped 7 bases and J dropped 0 bases, with 9 bases sitting between them.

Notes on this clonotype: A much more abundant neighbour one base away suggests this may be a read error. This chain links TRBV7-9 with TRBJ2-5, with TRBD1 matching 8 bases. Germline V gives CDR1 SEHNR, CDR2 FQNEAQ (reference sequence). The CDR3 covers 12 residues. Trimming at V came to 6 bases and at J to 12 bases, leaving 9 bases not matched to a gene. CDR3 nucleotides: TGTGCCAGCAGTTCGACTACGACAGGGGAGTACTTC. This codes for CASSSTTTGEYF.

In this sample, this clonotype turned up a few times. The V gene is TRBV3-1, the J gene TRBJ1-2, with 9 positions matching TRBD1. J gave up 7 bases and V 5 bases, and 11 bases lay outside the gene matches. This CDR3 is 15 amino acids long. Germline V gene lookup returns CDR1 LGHDT and CDR2 YNNKEL (reference sequence). The CDR3 DNA reads TGTGCCAGCAGCACTCCGGGACAGGGTGGGCTTGGCTACACCTTC. Amino acid sequence: CASSTPGQGGLGYTF.

This clonotype was recorded many times. The chain combines TRBV7-9 with TRBJ1-1, with a weak D call TRBD1 (5 bases). V was trimmed by 8 bases and J by 0 bases, leaving 10 bases between them. Germline values: CDR1 SEHNR, CDR2 FQNEAQ (reference sequence). There are 13 residues in the CDR3. The CDR3: CASGGQMNTEAFF. CDR3 coding DNA: TGTGCCAGCGGTGGACAAATGAACACTGAAGCTTTCTTT.

This clonotype was seen a few times. A clone one base away is much larger, so this may be a read error. CDR3 nucleotide sequence: TGCAGTGCTAACCCGGGACTAGCGGGGCTCAATGAGCAGTACTTC. Amino acids: CSANPGLAGLNEQYF. This rearrangement joins TRBV20-1 to TRBJ2-7, with 13 bases that match TRBD2. The CDR3 consists of 15 residues. The germline V gene has CDR1 DFQATT and CDR2 SNEGSKA (reference sequence). Losses at the gene ends were 4 bases for V and 7 bases for J; bases not matched to a gene: 10.

This clonotype was seen at least ten times. This chain connects TRBV5-4 to TRBJ2-1, with TRBD2 identical over 7 bases. The CDR3 covers 16 residues. Germline CDR1 and CDR2: SGHNT and YYREEE (reference sequence). V was pared by 0 bases and J by 2 bases, with 5 bases of the junction left unmatched. The CDR3 coding sequence is TGTGCCAGCAGCTTGGATTCTGGGGGGGCCTACAATGAGCAGTTCTTC. This codes for CASSLDSGGAYNEQFF.